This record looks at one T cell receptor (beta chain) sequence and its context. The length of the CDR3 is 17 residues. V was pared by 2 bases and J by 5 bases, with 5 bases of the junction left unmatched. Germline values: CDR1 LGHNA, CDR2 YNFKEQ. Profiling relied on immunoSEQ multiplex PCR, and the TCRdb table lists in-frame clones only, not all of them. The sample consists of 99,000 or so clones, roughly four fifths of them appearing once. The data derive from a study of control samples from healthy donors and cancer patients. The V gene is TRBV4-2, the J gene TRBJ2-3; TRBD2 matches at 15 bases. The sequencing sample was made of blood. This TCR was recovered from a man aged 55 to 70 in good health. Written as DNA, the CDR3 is TGTGCCAGCAGCCAAAGCGGGACTAGCGGGAGGCGAGATACGCAGTATTTT. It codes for CASSQSGTSGRRDTQYF.